A selection of T cell receptor beta chains follows, all from one sample in a study of blood T cell repertoires in COVID-19. Profiling relied on immunoSEQ multiplex PCR, and the TCRdb table lists in-frame clones only, not all of them. The data hold around 150,000 clones, with around 87% observed a single time. The sample consisted of peripheral blood. These receptors were taken from a woman aged 55-69 years with active COVID-19. CDR3s include the opening cysteine and the closing phenylalanine or tryptophan. Fields, in order: J gene, clone size, V gene, D gene, CDR3 DNA, CDR3 protein. D genes are given only for firm matches. Clone size is stated in some rows and not others, as once, few, many or a class when expanded.

j_gene: TRBJ2-7; abundance: NA; v_gene: TRBV5-4; d_gene: TRBD1; CDR3nt: TGTGCCAGCAGCGGGGACAGGGCGCCCGCCTACGAGCAGTACTTC; CDR3aa: CASSGDRAPAYEQYF
j_gene: TRBJ2-5; abundance: NA; v_gene: TRBV5-4; d_gene: NA; CDR3nt: TGTGCCAGCAGCTCCCCCGGGGGATCTCGAGAGACCCAGTACTTC; CDR3aa: CASSSPGGSRETQYF
j_gene: TRBJ2-7; abundance: few; v_gene: TRBV19; d_gene: TRBD1; CDR3nt: TGTGCCAGTAGTCTCCAGGGGGCTTACGAGCAGTACTTC; CDR3aa: CASSLQGAYEQYF
j_gene: TRBJ2-1; abundance: NA; v_gene: TRBV7-8; d_gene: NA; CDR3nt: TGTGCCAGCAGCTCCTCTACCTTATACAATGAGCAGTTCTTC; CDR3aa: CASSSSTLYNEQFF
j_gene: TRBJ2-1; abundance: NA; v_gene: TRBV6-6; d_gene: TRBD2; CDR3nt: TGTGCCAGCAGAGGACTAGCGGTATACAATGAGCAGTTCTTC; CDR3aa: CASRGLAVYNEQFF
j_gene: TRBJ2-5; abundance: few; v_gene: TRBV28; d_gene: TRBD2; CDR3nt: TGTGCCAGCATAGAACGCGGGGGGCAGGAGACCCAGTACTTC; CDR3aa: CASIERGGQETQYF
j_gene: TRBJ2-5; abundance: NA; v_gene: TRBV7-9; d_gene: TRBD2; CDR3nt: TGTGCCAGCAGCTTAGTTTATGCGACTAGCGGGAGGGTTCAAGAGACCCAGTACTTC; CDR3aa: CASSLVYATSGRVQETQYF
j_gene: TRBJ2-2; abundance: NA; v_gene: TRBV27; d_gene: TRBD2; CDR3nt: TGTGCCAGCAGTTTCCTGGGACTAGCGTCAGCGGTCGGTACCGGGGAGCTGTTTTTT; CDR3aa: CASSFLGLASAVGTGELFF
j_gene: TRBJ2-3; abundance: NA; v_gene: TRBV28; d_gene: TRBD1; CDR3nt: TGTGCCAGCAGTGATCGGGACAGGCGCTTGGATACGCAGTATTTT; CDR3aa: CASSDRDRRLDTQYF
j_gene: TRBJ2-1; abundance: NA; v_gene: TRBV6-2/TRBV6-3; d_gene: NA; CDR3nt: TGTGCCAGCAGTTTAAGACAGAACAATGAGCAGTTCTTC; CDR3aa: CASSLRQNNEQFF
j_gene: TRBJ2-1; abundance: NA; v_gene: TRBV19; d_gene: NA; CDR3nt: TGTGCCAGTAGTATGAGCGTGAGCTCCTACAATGAGCAGTTCTTC; CDR3aa: CASSMSVSSYNEQFF
j_gene: TRBJ2-3; abundance: NA; v_gene: TRBV27; d_gene: TRBD2; CDR3nt: TGTGCCAGCAGTGGGGAGGGGAGGACAGATACGCAGTATTTT; CDR3aa: CASSGEGRTDTQYF
j_gene: TRBJ2-7; abundance: NA; v_gene: TRBV18; d_gene: TRBD1; CDR3nt: TGTGCCAGCTCAGCTCAGGGGGCGGGCGAGCAGTACTTC; CDR3aa: CASSAQGAGEQYF
j_gene: TRBJ2-1; abundance: NA; v_gene: TRBV7-6; d_gene: TRBD1; CDR3nt: TGTGCCAGCAGCTTAGCGCAGGGGGCTAACTCCTACAATGAGCAGTTCTTC; CDR3aa: CASSLAQGANSYNEQFF
j_gene: TRBJ2-1; abundance: NA; v_gene: TRBV7-2; d_gene: NA; CDR3nt: TGTGCCAGCAGCTCTACCTTGAGGCGGCCCTACAATGAGCAGTTCTTC; CDR3aa: CASSSTLRRPYNEQFF
j_gene: TRBJ2-7; abundance: once; v_gene: TRBV3-1/TRBV3-2; d_gene: TRBD2; CDR3nt: TGTGCCAGCAGCCAACTCTCCGGGACTAGTAAGCAGTACTTC; CDR3aa: CASSQLSGTSKQYF
j_gene: TRBJ1-1; abundance: NA; v_gene: TRBV7-9; d_gene: NA; CDR3nt: TGTGCCAGCAGCTTACAGGGCCGAATGAACACTGAAGCTTTCTTT; CDR3aa: CASSLQGRMNTEAFF
j_gene: TRBJ1-5; abundance: NA; v_gene: TRBV6-5; d_gene: NA; CDR3nt: TGTGCCAGCAGATTGGACAGTAGCAATCAGCCCCAGCATTTT; CDR3aa: CASRLDSSNQPQHF